The clone carrying this T cell receptor beta chain was counted once. Antigen: not known. These data belong to a study of cytomegalovirus exposure and HLA in healthy donors. The overall study: One earlier analysis, a look at around 180 million T cells, found fewer than 140 million unique TCR beta sequences. Study-level results: Cytomegalovirus status was reportedly diagnosed by the classifier with high specificity and sensitivity. With further analysis later on, most CMV-associated TCR beta chains appeared HLA-restricted. Roughly uniform depth of sequencing across donors was assumed in presence/absence analyses.

Use of 60 Vbeta and 13 Jbeta primers characterized the PCR. Sequencing used immunoSEQ multiplex PCR; TCRdb keeps in-frame clones, though not all of them. Of under 200,000 clones listed, around 84% are singletons. Sequenced: PBMCs. The TCR comes from a man aged 40-50 years in good health and CMV-seropositive.

The CDR3 is CASSFSQGAFGGYTF. The CDR3 DNA reads as TGTGCCAGCAGCTTTTCCCAGGGGGCTTTTGGTGGCTACACCTTC. V usage is TRBV7-9 and J usage is TRBJ1-2; 8 nucleotides agree with TRBD1. The germline V gene has CDR1 SEHNR and CDR2 FQNEAQ (reference sequence). Germline trimming cut 3 bases from V and 7 bases from J; bases unmatched to any gene: 10. CDR3 length: 15 residues.